This T cell receptor (beta chain) came from a study of T cells after yellow fever vaccination. This clonotype was seen only a few times. Its specificity is not known. The V gene's germline CDR1 is KGHSH and CDR2 LQKENI. V lost 7 bases, J lost 1 base, and 12 bases lay in between. The length of the CDR3 is 14 residues. General study results and limits: The presence of abundant clonotypes contaminating from the bulk population was possible in FACS-sorted repertoires. Booster samples showed a return of most primary-vaccination clones (approximately 96% CD4, approximately 88% CD8). The CD4 compartment and the CD8 compartment contained a small share of clonotypes in common.

By 5'RACE template switching, TCR cDNA was produced, with a universal primer site and UMIs added in the process. TCRdb recomputed calls from the 5' RACE reads with MiXCR, one row per CDR3 protein. The sample holds under 250,000 distinct CDR3 sequences, 6% to 7.5% seen once. This chain connects TRBV18 to TRBJ2-3, with a weak D call TRBD2 (6 bases). The source is a man aged 25-40 years who received the YFV17D yellow fever vaccine. The starting material was CD4+ T cells sorted from PBMCs, obtained 15 days after the yellow fever booster vaccination. The CDR3 DNA reads TGTGCCAGCTATGAGGCGGGGCGCACAGATACGCAGTATTTT. As protein: CASYEAGRTDTQYF.